What follows are 4 T cell receptor beta chains derived from one specimen sequenced in a study of read filtering for tumor transcriptome and immune sequencing. Molecular barcoded adaptors covering alpha/delta and beta/gamma chains were used on about 390 ng RNA. One entry per CDR3 protein, called by TCRdb with MiXCR from the reads. This table holds 85,000 to 100,000 distinct CDR3 sequences, 20% to 25% found once. The sequenced material came from a population of CD138-negative cells sorted from bone marrow. The receptors come from a donor over 35 with multiple myeloma.

This clonotype was observed a few times. This chain links TRBV27 with TRBJ1-1; tentative D call: TRBD1 (5 bases). Trimming pared 2 bases from V and 10 bases from J, leaving 17 bases between. This CDR3 comprises 14 residues. Germline loops: CDR1 MNHEY, CDR2 SMNVEV (reference sequence). The CDR3 sequence: CASSLMAGISSAFF. CDR3 DNA: TGTGCCAGCAGTTTAATGGCAGGGATTTCGTCAGCTTTCTTT.

This clonotype was seen a handful of times. The gene calls are TRBV9 and TRBJ2-5; D uncertain. This CDR3 has 15 amino acids. V lost 0 bases, J lost 4 bases, and 13 bases lay in between. Looked up from germline, CDR1 is SGDLS and CDR2 is YYNGEE. The CDR3 sequence: CASSVGARSPETQYF. The DNA for the CDR3 is TGTGCCAGCAGCGTAGGGGCGAGGTCCCCAGAGACCCAGTACTTC.

On this clonotype itself: This sequence may be a read error, since a much larger clone differs from it by one base. The rearrangement uses TRBV2 and TRBJ1-5; D gene uncertain. Trimming removed 6 bases at V and 2 bases at J, with 11 bases between. Looked up from germline, CDR1 is SNHLY and CDR2 is FYNNEI. The CDR3 sequence is 14 residues long. The CDR3 bases are TGTGCCAGCAGACGGGGTTTTGGCAATCAGCCCCAGCATTTT. It specifies CASRRGFGNQPQHF.

This clonotype was seen ten or more times. This chain uses TRBV6-1 with TRBJ1-1; D ambiguous. This CDR3 has 12 amino acids. Trimming cost V 5 bases and J 6 bases, with 10 bases left between them. The germline CDR1 and CDR2 sequences are MNHNS and SASEGT. The CDR3: CASSLPGPEAFF. DNA of the CDR3: TGTGCCAGCAGTCTTCCTGGGCCTGAAGCTTTCTTT.